This record covers a single T cell receptor (beta chain). Its cognate antigen has yet to be identified. Base quality data are lacking; no much larger clone is found one base away. The control children had a colonoscopy because IBD was suspected, showed normal endoscopy both macroscopically and histologically, and did not receive an IBD diagnosis during the next year. A blood sample was drawn at the time of the colonoscopy. The Wizard kit (Promega) was used to extract genomic DNA from blood and intestinal samples. The entry originates in a study of pediatric ulcerative colitis (dated by TCRdb to the late 2010s). Background for the entire study: From 8 to 10 newly diagnosed, treatment-naive pediatric ulcerative colitis patients and a handful of non-IBD control children, paired blood and rectal samples were collected.

Using the immunoSEQ TRB Survey service, rearranged CDR3 beta regions were amplified from genomic DNA with multiplex V and J primers. To keep sequencing depth the same across samples, survey-level depth of up to 500,000 reads per sample was applied. The libraries were purified and pooled, then sequenced using Illumina technology. The original pipeline was this. Productive clonality, sample overlap, pairwise scatters, CDR3 beta length, V/D/J gene usage and productiveness were all assessed with the immunoSEQ online tools. Calculated diversity was defined as the number of unique rearrangements divided by total templates times 100, and Shannon and Simpson indices were additionally computed. Principal component analysis was performed on Z-score normalized data with the R prcomp function and the ggbiplot package. Blood-rectal clonal overlap within each subject was quantified with Morisita's index. Drawn from immuneACCESS, this table holds only the in-frame rearrangements with V and J called that TCRdb kept. Clones are partly lost; checked studies trace under half to an unresolved V gene and leave the rest unexplained. V, J and clone size were drawn from that table, and D and trimming were deduced from the DNA. The sample has 45,000 to 75,000 clones on record, about 87% of them singletons. The ten most abundant clones make up roughly 1.5% of the sample.

For CDR1 and CDR2, the germline V gene lists SGHTA and FQGNSA. V lost 3 bases and J lost 3 bases; the stretch between them is 15 bases long. From cysteine to phenylalanine, the CDR3 is 16 amino acids long. The DNA shown is the 48-base CDR3, in frame from base 1. The full study reports these points: Only four individuals were included in the healthy control group, which was small. Compared with controls, ulcerative colitis patients showed significantly higher autologous blood-rectal clonal overlap, a finding that suggests increased T cell trafficking to inflamed tissue. Controls, mild-moderate and acute severe colitis patients were separated by rectal repertoire features, and reduced rectal diversity due to clonal expansions was observed in acute severe colitis. Because repertoires came from total lymphocyte DNA, patterns in rare subsets such as regulatory T cells may not be reflected. Two rectal CDR3 clonotypes turned up in every ulcerative colitis patient but in none of the controls. A couple of patients' blood samples yielded substantially fewer templates for technical reasons and were excluded from blood-rectal overlap analysis.

Sequenced material: blood. The source is a boy younger than 18 who was a control in a study of pediatric ulcerative colitis. Rearrangement joined TRBV7-2 to TRBJ2-4; the D gene is perhaps TRBD2, from 6 matching bases. CDR3 region: CASSFLRWEDKNIQYF. The DNA sequence is TGTGCCAGCAGCTTCCTCAGGTGGGAGGACAAAAACATTCAGTACTTC.